The rows below give T cell receptor beta chains drawn from one sample of a study of blood T cell repertoires in COVID-19. TCRdb's copy holds only in-frame clones and misses some; the assay was immunoSEQ multiplex PCR. There are approximately 190,000 clones in the sample; around 84% occur only once, and roughly 5.7% lies in the top ten. The sample consisted of peripheral blood. These receptors all stem from a man at least 80 years old with acute or convalescent COVID-19. Both conserved end residues are part of each CDR3. Fields, in order: J gene, D gene, clone size, V gene, CDR3 DNA, CDR3 protein. D genes are given only for firm matches. Only some rows state a clone size, as once, few, many or a class for expanded clones.

J gene: TRBJ2-2
D gene: TRBD1
clone size: -
V gene: TRBV27
CDR3 DNA: TGTGCCAGCAGTTTAGACGCACAGGGGTTCGGGGAGCTGTTTTTT
CDR3 protein: CASSLDAQGFGELFF

J gene: TRBJ2-1
D gene: -
clone size: -
V gene: TRBV29-1
CDR3 DNA: TGCAGCGTTGGATCAAGAACCCGGGGGAATGAGCAGTTCTTC
CDR3 protein: CSVGSRTRGNEQFF

J gene: TRBJ1-1
D gene: -
clone size: -
V gene: TRBV10-2
CDR3 DNA: TGCGCCAGCAGGCTCGGACAGACCGAGGCTTTCTTT
CDR3 protein: CASRLGQTEAFF

J gene: TRBJ2-5
D gene: TRBD2
clone size: -
V gene: TRBV6-2/TRBV6-3
CDR3 DNA: TGTGCCAGCAGTCAGTCTAGCGGGAGAGAGGAGACCCAGTACTTC
CDR3 protein: CASSQSSGREETQYF

J gene: TRBJ2-3
D gene: -
clone size: -
V gene: TRBV11-2
CDR3 DNA: TGTGCCAGCACCTCCTCTCCCACGGGAGATACGCAGTATTTT
CDR3 protein: CASTSSPTGDTQYF

J gene: TRBJ1-6
D gene: TRBD1
clone size: -
V gene: TRBV18
CDR3 DNA: TGTGCCAGCTCACCCCGGGACAGGGGGTATAATCCGGATTCACCCCTCCACTTT
CDR3 protein: CASSPRDRGYNPDSPLHF

J gene: TRBJ2-1
D gene: -
clone size: -
V gene: TRBV6-6
CDR3 DNA: TGTGCCAGCAGGGAGGGGACCAATAAACATGAGCAGTTCTTC
CDR3 protein: CASREGTNKHEQFF

J gene: TRBJ2-7
D gene: TRBD2
clone size: -
V gene: TRBV5-5
CDR3 DNA: TGTGCCAGCAGCCTCGGCGGGGGGCAGGACGAGCAGTACTTC
CDR3 protein: CASSLGGGQDEQYF

J gene: TRBJ2-7
D gene: TRBD2
clone size: -
V gene: TRBV7-8
CDR3 DNA: TGTGCCAGCAGCCCAGGACTAGCGGGAGGGGTGGTAAGCTCCTACGAGCAGTACTTC
CDR3 protein: CASSPGLAGGVVSSYEQYF

J gene: TRBJ2-5
D gene: -
clone size: -
V gene: TRBV12-5
CDR3 DNA: TGTGCTAGTGGTTTGCCAGGGGATGCGACCCAGTACTTC
CDR3 protein: CASGLPGDATQYF

J gene: TRBJ1-5
D gene: TRBD1
clone size: -
V gene: TRBV28
CDR3 DNA: TGTGCCAGCAGTGCGATACAGGGGGTAGGAAATCAGCCCCAGCATTTT
CDR3 protein: CASSAIQGVGNQPQHF

J gene: TRBJ1-2
D gene: TRBD1
clone size: -
V gene: TRBV6-5
CDR3 DNA: TGTGCCAGCAGTCCCACAGGGGGCTATGGCTACACCTTC
CDR3 protein: CASSPTGGYGYTF

J gene: TRBJ1-6
D gene: -
clone size: -
V gene: TRBV19
CDR3 DNA: TGTGCCAGTAGTCAAATGGACAGTTCCTATAATTCACCCCTCCACTTT
CDR3 protein: CASSQMDSSYNSPLHF

J gene: TRBJ1-5
D gene: TRBD1
clone size: -
V gene: TRBV4-1
CDR3 DNA: TGCGCCAGCAGCCTCCAATTGACAGGGGGAACGAATCAGCCCCAGCATTTT
CDR3 protein: CASSLQLTGGTNQPQHF

J gene: TRBJ2-5
D gene: -
clone size: -
V gene: TRBV7-8
CDR3 DNA: TGTGCCAGCAGCCTCAACCAAGAGACCCAGTACTTC
CDR3 protein: CASSLNQETQYF

J gene: TRBJ1-1
D gene: -
clone size: -
V gene: TRBV25-1
CDR3 DNA: TGTGCCAGCAGTGCCCGGCGAGCGGGCACTGAAGCTTTCTTT
CDR3 protein: CASSARRAGTEAFF

J gene: TRBJ2-7
D gene: TRBD1
clone size: once
V gene: TRBV5-1
CDR3 DNA: TGCGCCAGCAGCCCATGGACAGGGGGTCACGAGCAGTACTTC
CDR3 protein: CASSPWTGGHEQYF

J gene: TRBJ2-5
D gene: TRBD2
clone size: once
V gene: TRBV9
CDR3 DNA: TGTGCCAGCAGCGTAGGGATTGGGGGAGGGTCAGAGACCCAGTACTTC
CDR3 protein: CASSVGIGGGSETQYF

J gene: TRBJ1-4
D gene: TRBD1
clone size: -
V gene: TRBV7-2
CDR3 DNA: TGTGCCAGCAGCCTTGGACAGGGGGTAACTAATGAAAAACTGTTTTTT
CDR3 protein: CASSLGQGVTNEKLFF

J gene: TRBJ2-2
D gene: -
clone size: few
V gene: TRBV19
CDR3 DNA: TGTGCCAGTAGGAAGATTGGGGACTCTACCGGGGAGCTGTTTTTT
CDR3 protein: CASRKIGDSTGELFF

J gene: TRBJ2-1
D gene: -
clone size: once
V gene: TRBV24-1
CDR3 DNA: TGTGCCACCAGTCGATACCAGGCAGGCAGTTACAATGAGCAGTTCTTC
CDR3 protein: CATSRYQAGSYNEQFF

J gene: TRBJ2-3
D gene: TRBD2
clone size: -
V gene: TRBV5-1
CDR3 DNA: TGCGCCAGCAGCTTTTGGGGAGTAAGCGGGGCTACTAGCACAGATACGCAGTATTTT
CDR3 protein: CASSFWGVSGATSTDTQYF

J gene: TRBJ1-4
D gene: TRBD1
clone size: -
V gene: TRBV5-1
CDR3 DNA: TGCGCCAGCAGCTTGGGGGACAGGGGAGAAAAACTGTTTTTT
CDR3 protein: CASSLGDRGEKLFF

J gene: TRBJ1-4
D gene: -
clone size: -
V gene: TRBV28
CDR3 DNA: TGTGCCAGCCGACAGGCACCTAATGAAAAACTGTTTTTT
CDR3 protein: CASRQAPNEKLFF

J gene: TRBJ2-7
D gene: -
clone size: -
V gene: TRBV6-5
CDR3 DNA: TGTGCCAGCCCGAGAGGGTACAGCTACGAGCAGTACTTC
CDR3 protein: CASPRGYSYEQYF

J gene: TRBJ2-3
D gene: -
clone size: -
V gene: TRBV24-1
CDR3 DNA: TGTGCCACCAGAGCGACCAGTGGGACGCAGTATTTT
CDR3 protein: CATRATSGTQYF

J gene: TRBJ2-5
D gene: TRBD2
clone size: -
V gene: TRBV12-3/TRBV12-4
CDR3 DNA: TGTGCCAGCAGATTAGGACTAGCGGAAACCCAGTACTTC
CDR3 protein: CASRLGLAETQYF

J gene: TRBJ2-3
D gene: TRBD2
clone size: -
V gene: TRBV5-1
CDR3 DNA: TGCGCCAGCAGCTTGGGGGGTCTAGCGGGAGCTTACCCGTGGACTAGCACAGATACGCAGTATTTT
CDR3 protein: CASSLGGLAGAYPWTSTDTQYF

J gene: TRBJ1-4
D gene: TRBD1
clone size: -
V gene: TRBV7-2
CDR3 DNA: TGTGCCAGCAGCTTCCCGGGACAGGGGGACGAAAAACTGTTTTTT
CDR3 protein: CASSFPGQGDEKLFF

J gene: TRBJ2-5
D gene: -
clone size: -
V gene: TRBV29-1
CDR3 DNA: TGCAGCGTTGATATGGAGACCCAGTACTTC
CDR3 protein: CSVDMETQYF

J gene: TRBJ2-2
D gene: TRBD2
clone size: once
V gene: TRBV29-1
CDR3 DNA: TGCAGTGGGGCAGCGGGAGAGACCGGGGAGCTGTTTTTT
CDR3 protein: CSGAAGETGELFF

J gene: TRBJ2-1
D gene: TRBD2
clone size: -
V gene: TRBV29-1
CDR3 DNA: TGCAGCGTTTTGCGCGGGGGGAGCTCCTACAATGAGCAGTTCTTC
CDR3 protein: CSVLRGGSSYNEQFF